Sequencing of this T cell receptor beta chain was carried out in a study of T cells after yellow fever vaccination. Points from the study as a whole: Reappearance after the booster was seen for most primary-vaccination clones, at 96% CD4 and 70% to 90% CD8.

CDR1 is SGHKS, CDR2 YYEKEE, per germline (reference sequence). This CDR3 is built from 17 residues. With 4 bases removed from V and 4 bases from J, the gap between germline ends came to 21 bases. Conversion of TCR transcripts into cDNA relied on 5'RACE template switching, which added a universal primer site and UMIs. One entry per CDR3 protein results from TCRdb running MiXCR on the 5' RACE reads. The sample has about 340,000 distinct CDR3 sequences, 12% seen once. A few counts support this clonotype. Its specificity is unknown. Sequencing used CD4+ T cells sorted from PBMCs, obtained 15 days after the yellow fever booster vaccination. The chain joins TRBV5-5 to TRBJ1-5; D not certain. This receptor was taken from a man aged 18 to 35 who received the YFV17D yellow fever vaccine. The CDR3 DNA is TGTGCCAGCAGCCCGACGTGGGAGGGCAGGTCAAATCAGCCCCAGCATTTT. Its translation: CASSPTWEGRSNQPQHF.